This T cell receptor (beta chain) is from a study of metastatic and nonmetastatic thyroid tumors. Findings and caveats of the study: It was reportedly found that TCR beta diversity was significantly higher in malignant thyroid tumors than in benign nodules, a difference seen in both blood and tumor samples.

Every patient underwent thyroid surgery untreated. To note about this clone: Antigen specificity is unknown.

TCRdb re-processed the PCR reads through MiXCR. The sample includes about 45,000 clones, 4% to 5% seen only once; the top ten take roughly 9.8%. CDR3 length: 14 amino acids. Germline V CDR1 and CDR2: KGHDR, SFDVKD. Trimming shortened V by 4 bases and J by 4 bases, and 12 bases separated the two germline ends. This TCR was sampled from a female donor with papillary thyroid cancer or a benign thyroid nodule (not recorded which). Some clones in this sample may be carry-over from other donors' samples. V and J are TRBV24-1 and TRBJ1-2; D perhaps matches TRBD1 (6 bases). The sequenced material came from blood. Here the CDR3 DNA reads TGTGCCACCAGTGACTCCGGACAGTTCTATGGCTACACCTTC. Translating it yields CATSDSGQFYGYTF.